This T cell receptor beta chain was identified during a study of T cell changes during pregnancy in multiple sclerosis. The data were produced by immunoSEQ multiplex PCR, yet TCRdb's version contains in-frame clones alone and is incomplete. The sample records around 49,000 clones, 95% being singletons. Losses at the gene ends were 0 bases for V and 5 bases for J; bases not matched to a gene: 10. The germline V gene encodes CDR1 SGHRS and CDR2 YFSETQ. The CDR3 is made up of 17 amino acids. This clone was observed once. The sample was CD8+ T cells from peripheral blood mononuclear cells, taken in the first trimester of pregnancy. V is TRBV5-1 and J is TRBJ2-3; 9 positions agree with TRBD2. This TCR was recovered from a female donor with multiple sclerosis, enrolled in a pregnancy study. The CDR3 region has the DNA TGCGCCAGCAGCTTGGAGGGTAGTGGAGCGGGAGGAGATACGCAGTATTTT. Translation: CASSLEGSGAGGDTQYF.